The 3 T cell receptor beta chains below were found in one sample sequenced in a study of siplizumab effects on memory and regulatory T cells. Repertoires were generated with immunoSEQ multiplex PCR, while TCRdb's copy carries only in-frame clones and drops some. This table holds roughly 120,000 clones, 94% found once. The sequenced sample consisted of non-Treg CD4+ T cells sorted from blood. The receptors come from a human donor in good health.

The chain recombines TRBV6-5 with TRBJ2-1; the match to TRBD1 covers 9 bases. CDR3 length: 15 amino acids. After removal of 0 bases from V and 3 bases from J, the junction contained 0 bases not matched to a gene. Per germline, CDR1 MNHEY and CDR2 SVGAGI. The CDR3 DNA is TGTGCCAGCAGTTACTCGGGACAGGGCTACAATGAGCAGTTCTTC. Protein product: CASSYSGQGYNEQFF.

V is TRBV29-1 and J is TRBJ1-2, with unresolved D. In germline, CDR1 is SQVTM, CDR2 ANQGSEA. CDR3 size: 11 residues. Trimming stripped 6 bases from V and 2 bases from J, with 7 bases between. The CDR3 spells CSVGGNYGYTF. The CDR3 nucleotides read TGCAGCGTCGGAGGGAACTATGGCTACACCTTC.

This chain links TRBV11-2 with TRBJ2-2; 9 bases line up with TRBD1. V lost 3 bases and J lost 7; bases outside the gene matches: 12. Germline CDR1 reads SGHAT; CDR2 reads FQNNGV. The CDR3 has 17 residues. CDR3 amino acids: CASSFYRDRVFVGELFF. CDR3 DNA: TGTGCCAGCAGCTTCTACCGGGACAGGGTCTTTGTCGGGGAGCTGTTTTTT.